One and the same sample provided the 13 T cell receptor beta chains below, sequenced in a study of shared clonotypes between healthy human individuals. CD45RO-negative CD8 cells positively selected for CCR7 made up the naive population, which excluded terminally differentiated effector memory CD45RA+ cells. Profiled with immunoSEQ multiplex PCR; TCRdb holds only in-frame clones, not every one. Altogether hundreds of thousands of clones are present, roughly 96% being singletons, with the ten largest covering about 0.12%. Material for sequencing was naive CD8+ T cells sorted from blood. The receptors were sampled from a woman in her thirties in good health.

This chain joins TRBV11-1 and TRBJ2-2; TRBD2 matches 8 bases. CDR3 length: 17 residues. J gave up 0 bases and V 4 bases, and 7 bases lay outside the gene matches. Germline lookup yields CDR1 SGHAT and CDR2 FQDESV (reference sequence). The CDR3: CASSYRTGLANTGELFF. In nucleotides, the CDR3 is TGTGCCAGCAGCTACAGAACGGGACTAGCGAACACCGGGGAGCTGTTTTTT.

The CDR3: CASSLFITEGISHEQYF. In DNA, the CDR3 is TGTGCCAGCAGCTTGTTCATTACGGAGGGGATTAGCCACGAGCAGTACTTC. This chain connects TRBV5-6 to TRBJ2-7; D may be TRBD2 (6 bases). V lost 1 base to trimming and J lost 5 bases, with 22 bases between them. CDR1 is SGHDT, CDR2 YYEEEE, per germline. The CDR3 contains 17 residues.

This chain connects TRBV5-8 to TRBJ1-1, with D tentatively TRBD1 (6 bases). The V gene lost 1 base and the J gene lost 4 bases, with 20 bases spanning the gap. Germline V gene sequence: CDR1 SGHTS, CDR2 YDEGEE. The CDR3 loop spans 17 amino acids. CDR3 residues: CASSLHLTGWQITEAFF. The CDR3 DNA follows: TGTGCCAGCAGCTTGCACCTTACAGGGTGGCAGATCACTGAAGCTTTCTTT.

J is TRBJ1-5 and V is TRBV6-5; D not resolved. V shed 7 bases and J shed 0 bases, with 10 bases lying between them. The CDR3 spans 14 residues. Germline V gene sequence: CDR1 MNHEY, CDR2 SVGAGI. This CDR3 reads CASNPGFSNQPQHF. CDR3 nucleotide sequence: TGTGCCAGCAACCCGGGATTTAGCAATCAGCCCCAGCATTTT.

The chain uses TRBV15 and TRBJ1-2; D call uncertain. The CDR3 totals 13 residues. Per germline, CDR1 LNHNV and CDR2 YYDKDF (reference sequence). The V gene lost 1 base and the J gene lost 5 bases, with 8 bases spanning the gap. The CDR3 reads CATSRGTAYGYTF. The CDR3 nucleotides read TGTGCCACCAGCAGAGGAACAGCTTATGGCTACACCTTC.

The chain employs TRBV29-1 and TRBJ2-7; 11 bases line up with TRBD2. With V trimmed by 0 bases and J by 6 bases, 7 bases remained unmatched. Germline CDR1 reads SQVTM; CDR2 reads ANQGSEA. The CDR3 totals 15 residues. CDR3 sequence: CSVEDTSGRESEQYF. CDR3 DNA: TGCAGCGTTGAAGATACTAGCGGGAGAGAAAGCGAGCAGTACTTC.

This sequence joins TRBV7-6 and TRBJ1-2; D is unclear. The CDR3 extends over 14 amino acids. Germline lookup yields CDR1 SGHVS and CDR2 FNYEAQ. Trimming took 1 base from V and 0 from J, leaving 6 bases between them. CDR3 region: CASSLDRANYGYTF. The CDR3 nucleotides read TGTGCCAGCAGCTTAGACAGAGCTAACTATGGCTACACCTTC. Drawing the rest from reference TRBV7-6 and TRBJ1-2, the complete variable domain is GAGVSQSPRYKVTKRGQDVALRCDPISGHVSLYWYRQALGQGPEFLTYFNYEAQQDKSGLPNDRFSAERPEGSISTLTIQRTEQRDSAMYRCASSLDRANYGYTFGSGTRLTVV.

V usage is TRBV19 and J usage is TRBJ1-2; possibly TRBD1 for D (5 bases). V lost 8 bases to trimming and J lost 5 bases, with 6 bases between them. The CDR3 has 10 residues. The germline CDR1 and CDR2 sequences are LNHDA and SQIVND (reference sequence). The CDR3 reads CASSGYGYTF. The CDR3 DNA reads as TGTGCCAGTTCAGGGTATGGCTACACCTTC.

The V and J genes are TRBV7-9 and TRBJ1-5, with D possibly TRBD1 on 6 matching bases. Looked up from germline, CDR1 is SEHNR and CDR2 is FQNEAQ (reference sequence). This CDR3 spans 16 amino acids. CDR3 loop: CAVEPGGGGSNQPQHF. In DNA, the CDR3 is TGTGCTGTTGAGCCCGGGGGCGGAGGTAGCAATCAGCCCCAGCATTTT.

This chain links TRBV6-1 with TRBJ1-3; the D gene is possibly TRBD1 (6 bases). The V end was cut by 3 bases, the J end by 4 bases, with 13 bases between. CDR1 MNHNS and CDR2 SASEGT come from the germline V gene. The CDR3 is made up of 15 amino acids. The CDR3 protein is CASSDVGGLGNTIYF. Written as DNA, the CDR3 is TGTGCCAGCAGTGACGTAGGGGGTCTGGGAAACACCATATATTTT.

This chain joins TRBV27 and TRBJ2-3; TRBD2 matches 9 bases. Germline-derived CDR1 and CDR2 are MNHEY and SMNVEV (reference sequence). Trimming cost V 5 bases and J 3 bases; bases outside gene matches: 9. The CDR3 loop spans 16 amino acids. CDR3 sequence reads: CASSPLGAGGTDTQYF. CDR3 nucleotide sequence: TGTGCCAGCAGTCCCCTAGGAGCGGGAGGTACAGATACGCAGTATTTT.

This chain's CDR3 is CASRTSGEENTGELFF. CDR3 coding DNA: TGTGCCAGCAGGACCTCCGGGGAAGAAAACACCGGGGAGCTGTTTTTT. V gene TRBV7-8 combines with J gene TRBJ2-2, with a weak D call TRBD2 (5 bases). CDR1 is SGHVS, CDR2 FQNEAQ, per germline. This CDR3 is 16 amino acids long. Trimming removed 6 bases from V and 2 bases from J, with 16 bases in between. Complete variable domain (other parts from reference TRBV7-8 and TRBJ2-2): GAGVSQSPRYKVAKRGQDVALRCDPISGHVSLFWYQQALGQGPEFLTYFQNEAQLDKSGLPSDRFFAERPEGSVSTLKIQRTQQEDSAVYLCASRTSGEENTGELFFGEGSRLTVL.

V gene TRBV7-8 combines with J gene TRBJ2-1; D might be TRBD2 (6 bases). This CDR3 region has 17 residues. The germline gives CDR1 SGHVS, CDR2 FQNEAQ. Trimming left V 2 bases short and J 0 bases short, with 14 bases between. CDR3 amino acids: CASSLSGSGSSYNEQFF. The CDR3 nucleotides are TGTGCCAGCAGCTTAAGTGGATCCGGGAGCTCCTACAATGAGCAGTTCTTC.